This TCR beta chain was captured by sequencing in a study of cytotoxic CD8 clonotypes in ibrutinib-treated CLL. Investigators sought sequencing depths of between 1 in 200,000 and 1 in 1 million T cells. The data were produced by immunoSEQ multiplex PCR, yet TCRdb's version contains in-frame clones alone and is incomplete. The data hold 150,000 or so clones, with 79% observed a single time. In the case of this clone: No antigen is known for it.

The V and J ends lost 5 bases and 4 bases respectively, with 9 bases between them. Per germline, CDR1 SGHTA and CDR2 FQGTGA. The CDR3 length is 13 residues. General study findings and limits: The clonality rise at ibrutinib response reflected private clonotype expansion.

The chain recombines TRBV7-3 with TRBJ2-1; TRBD1 might be the D (6 bases). The sequencing used PBMCs, collected after 12 months of ibrutinib treatment. This sequence originates from a human donor with chronic lymphocytic leukemia. The CDR3 DNA sequence: TGTGCCAGCAGCGCGGACAGATACAATGAGCAGTTCTTC. Translation gives CASSADRYNEQFF.